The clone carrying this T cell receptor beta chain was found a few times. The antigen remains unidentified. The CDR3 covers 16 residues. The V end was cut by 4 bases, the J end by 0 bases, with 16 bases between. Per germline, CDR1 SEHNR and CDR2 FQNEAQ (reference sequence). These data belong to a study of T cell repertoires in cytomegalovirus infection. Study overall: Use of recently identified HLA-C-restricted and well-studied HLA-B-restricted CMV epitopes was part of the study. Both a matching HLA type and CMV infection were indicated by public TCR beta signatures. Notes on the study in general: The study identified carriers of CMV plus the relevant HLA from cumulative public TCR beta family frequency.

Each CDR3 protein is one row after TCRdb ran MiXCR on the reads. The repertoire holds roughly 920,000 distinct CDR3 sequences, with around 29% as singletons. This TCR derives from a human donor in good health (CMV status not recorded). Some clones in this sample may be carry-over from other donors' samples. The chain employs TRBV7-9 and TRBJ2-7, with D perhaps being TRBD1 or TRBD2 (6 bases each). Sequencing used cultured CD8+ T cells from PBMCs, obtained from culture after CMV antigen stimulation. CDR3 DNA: TGTGCCAGCAGCTCTAACGATGGGGGGCCCTCCTACGAGCAGTACTTC. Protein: CASSSNDGGPSYEQYF.